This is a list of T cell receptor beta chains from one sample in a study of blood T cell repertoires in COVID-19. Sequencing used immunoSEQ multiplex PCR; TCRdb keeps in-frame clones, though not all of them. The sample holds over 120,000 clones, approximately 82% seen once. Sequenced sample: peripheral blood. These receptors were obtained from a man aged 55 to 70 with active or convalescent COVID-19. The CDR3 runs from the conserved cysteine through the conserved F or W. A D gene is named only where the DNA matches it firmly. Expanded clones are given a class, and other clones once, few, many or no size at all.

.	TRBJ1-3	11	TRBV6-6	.	TGTGCCAGCTCTTATGGAAACACCATATATTTT	CASSYGNTIYF
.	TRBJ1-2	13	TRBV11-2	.	TGTGCCAGCAGCCCTTATGAGGGCTATGGCTACACCTTC	CASSPYEGYGYTF
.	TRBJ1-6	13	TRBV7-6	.	TGTGCCAGCAGCCAATCGGGGAATTCACCCCTCCACTTT	CASSQSGNSPLHF
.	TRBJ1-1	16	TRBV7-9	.	TGTGCCAGCAGCTTAGACCGGTGGGGGGTTAGTACTGAAGCTTTCTTT	CASSLDRWGVSTEAFF
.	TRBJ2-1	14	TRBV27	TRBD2	TGTGCCAGCAGTATTAGCGGGACATACAATGAGCAGTTCTTC	CASSISGTYNEQFF
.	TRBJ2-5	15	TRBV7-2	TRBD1	TGTGCCAGCAGCTTCTTGCGGACAGGGGGGGAGACCCAGTACTTC	CASSFLRTGGETQYF
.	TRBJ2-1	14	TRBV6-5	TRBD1	TGTGCCAGCAGGGGACAGGGGGGACACGCTGAGCAGTTCTTC	CASRGQGGHAEQFF
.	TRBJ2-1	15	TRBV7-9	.	TGTGCCAGCAGCCCCCGGGGGTCTAGCAACAATGAGCAGTTCTTC	CASSPRGSSNNEQFF
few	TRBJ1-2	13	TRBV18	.	TGTGCCAGCTCCCCCGGCAGGGCAGAGGGCTACACCTTC	CASSPGRAEGYTF
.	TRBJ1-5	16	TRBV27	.	TGTGCCAGCAGTCCCCTAGGGGCAGGGAACAATCAGCCCCAGCATTTT	CASSPLGAGNNQPQHF
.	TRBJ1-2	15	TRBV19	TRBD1	TGTGCCAGTATCGAGACAGGGGGCGATTATTATGGCTACACCTTC	CASIETGGDYYGYTF
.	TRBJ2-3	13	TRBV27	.	TGTGCCAGCGAGGGGACATCAGGAGATACGCAGTATTTT	CASEGTSGDTQYF
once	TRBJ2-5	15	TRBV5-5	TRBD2	TGTGCCAGCAGCTTCGTAGCGGGAGGGACTGGGACCCAGTACTTC	CASSFVAGGTGTQYF
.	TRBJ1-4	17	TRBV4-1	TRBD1	TGCGCCAGCAGATTTGCCGGGGACAGGGAGAAGAATGAAAAACTGTTTTTT	CASRFAGDREKNEKLFF
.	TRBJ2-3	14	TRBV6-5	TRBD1	TGTGCCATCAAGGGAACAGGGGGATCGGATACGCAGTATTTT	CAIKGTGGSDTQYF
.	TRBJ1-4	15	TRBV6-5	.	TGTGCCACGATGCGGGGACGGGGAACTAATGAAAAACTGTTTTTT	CATMRGRGTNEKLFF
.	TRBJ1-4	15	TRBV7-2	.	TGTGCCAGCAGCTTAGTGGGGGGGGTAGGAGAAAAACTGTTTTTT	CASSLVGGVGEKLFF
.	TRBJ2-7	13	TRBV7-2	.	TGTGCCAGCAGCTCCGACTCAACCTACGAGCAGTACTTC	CASSSDSTYEQYF